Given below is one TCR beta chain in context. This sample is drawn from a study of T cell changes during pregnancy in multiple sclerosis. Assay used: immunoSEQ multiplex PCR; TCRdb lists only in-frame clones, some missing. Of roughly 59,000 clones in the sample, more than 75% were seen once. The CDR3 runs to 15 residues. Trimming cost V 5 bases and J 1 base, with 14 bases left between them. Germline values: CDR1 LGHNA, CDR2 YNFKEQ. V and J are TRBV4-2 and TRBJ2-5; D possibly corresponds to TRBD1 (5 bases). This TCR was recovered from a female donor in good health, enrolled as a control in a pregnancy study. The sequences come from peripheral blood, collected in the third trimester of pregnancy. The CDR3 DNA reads TGTGCCAGCAGCACCCAACAGGCCCGCCAAGAGACCCAGTACTTC. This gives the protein CASSTQQARQETQYF.